A single sample gave rise to the 28 T cell receptor beta chains below, sequenced in a study of cytomegalovirus exposure and HLA in healthy donors. With 60 Vbeta and 13 Jbeta primers, the PCR was carried out. Method: immunoSEQ multiplex PCR; TCRdb's copy keeps in-frame clones and lacks some. The sample comprises approximately 140,000 clones, 80% of which are singletons, and approximately 4% rests with the top ten. The sequenced material came from PBMCs. The receptors were gathered from a woman in her 40s in good health and CMV-seronegative.

The CDR3 reads CASSRDRGPGGYGAFF. The CDR3 DNA reads as TGTGCCAGTAGCCGGGACAGGGGACCGGGGGGATATGGAGCTTTCTTT. This chain uses TRBV19 with TRBJ1-1, with 10 bases aligning to TRBD1. Germline-derived CDR1 and CDR2 are LNHDA and SQIVND (reference sequence). The CDR3 consists of 16 residues. The V and J ends lost 6 bases and 10 bases, in that order; junction bases with no gene match: 17.

V gene TRBV4-3 combines with J gene TRBJ1-2; perhaps TRBD1 as D (5 bases). Germline V gene sequence: CDR1 LGHNA, CDR2 YSLEER. Trimming shortened V by 4 bases and J by 6 bases, and 21 bases separated the two germline ends. The CDR3 covers 16 residues. CDR3 nucleotides: TGCGCCAGCAGCCTGAGCGAGTGGGGGAGGGGTAATGGCTACACCTTC. Residues: CASSLSEWGRGNGYTF.

This clone came up a few times. The chain carries TRBV4-3 and TRBJ2-2; 10 nucleotides align to TRBD1. Germline CDR1 is LGHNA and CDR2 is YSLEER. This CDR3 is 17 amino acids long. Trimming took 0 bases from V and 5 from J; bases not matched to a gene: 6. The CDR3 DNA follows: TGCGCCAGCAGCCAAGACCTGGGGACAGGGGATACCGGGGAGCTGTTTTTT. Its translation is CASSQDLGTGDTGELFF.

The chain joins TRBV6-1 to TRBJ1-1; a weak D match, TRBD1 (6 bases). This CDR3 has 13 residues. With 4 bases removed from V and 3 bases from J, the gap between germline ends came to 9 bases. CDR1 MNHNS and CDR2 SASEGT come from the germline V gene. The DNA for the CDR3 is TGTGCCAGCAGTGTGGGGGCAGACACTGAAGCTTTCTTT. It specifies CASSVGADTEAFF.

This chain links TRBV11-1 with TRBJ2-7, with 9 bases that match TRBD2. The CDR3 has 15 amino acids. The trim removed 6 bases at V and 5 bases at J, leaving 11 bases unmatched. Looked up from germline, CDR1 is SGHAT and CDR2 is FQDESV (reference sequence). The CDR3 DNA sequence: TGTGCCAGCAGGTTACTAGCGGGTTATCAGGACGAGCAGTACTTC. Translation gives CASRLLAGYQDEQYF.

The chain uses TRBV7-9 and TRBJ1-1, with TRBD1 matching 10 bases. This CDR3 is 17 amino acids long. CDR1 is SEHNR and CDR2 is FQNEAQ in the germline V gene (reference sequence). V gave up 5 bases and J gave up 1 base; unmatched junction bases: 10. The CDR3 DNA is TGTGCCAGCAGCCCCGGCGGGGGACAGGGGAGGAACACTGAAGCTTTCTTT. Protein: CASSPGGGQGRNTEAFF.

The chain combines TRBV27 with TRBJ2-7; D possibly corresponds to TRBD1 (6 bases). CDR1 and CDR2 (germline): MNHEY, SMNVEV (reference sequence). The CDR3 is 15 residues long. The ends were cut back, 6 bases at V and 1 base at J, with 16 bases in the middle. The CDR3 sequence is CASRPGRGFSYEQYF. Written as DNA, the CDR3 is TGTGCCAGCAGACCTGGCAGGGGTTTTTCCTACGAGCAGTACTTC.

This clone was counted once. The chain couples TRBV7-2 to TRBJ2-7; no firm D call. Per germline, CDR1 SGHTA and CDR2 FQGNSA. The CDR3 has 11 residues. Trimming shortened V by 5 bases and J by 0 bases, and 2 bases separated the two germline ends. CDR3 sequence: CASSHSYEQYF. The CDR3 DNA reads TGTGCCAGCAGCCACTCCTACGAGCAGTACTTC. The variable domain in full, completed from reference TRBV7-2 and TRBJ2-7, reads GAGVSQSPSNKVTEKGKDVELRCDPISGHTALYWYRQSLGQGLEFLIYFQGNSAPDKSGLPSDRFSAERTGGSVSTLTIQRTQQEDSAVYLCASSHSYEQYFGPGTRLTVT.

The chain has TRBV4-3 and TRBJ2-3; TRBD2 is a possible D gene (6 bases). The CDR3 has 16 residues. Per germline, CDR1 LGHNA and CDR2 YSLEER. The V gene lost 0 bases and the J gene lost 0 bases, with 10 bases spanning the gap. The CDR3 reads CASSQDSGVSTDTQYF. The CDR3 DNA reads TGCGCCAGCAGCCAAGACTCGGGAGTTAGCACAGATACGCAGTATTTT.

There are a few counts of this clone. The V and J genes are TRBV4-1 and TRBJ2-5; TRBD2 might be the D (5 bases). Germline-derived CDR1 and CDR2 are MGHRA and YSYEKL. Trimming stripped 1 base from V and 1 base from J, with 10 bases between. This CDR3 comprises 15 residues. The chain's CDR3 is CASSQADTSQETQYF. CDR3 in DNA: TGCGCCAGCAGCCAAGCTGACACTAGCCAAGAGACCCAGTACTTC.

The V gene is TRBV4-2, the J gene TRBJ1-6, with 8 bases fitting TRBD1. V was clipped by 6 bases and J by 13 bases; unmatched bases: 5. The CDR3 runs to 12 residues. Germline CDR1 LGHNA, CDR2 YNFKEQ. The DNA for the CDR3 is TGTGCCAGCAGTAGTTACAGGGGGCCCCTCCACTTT. Translation: CASSSYRGPLHF.

The chain combines TRBV7-3 with TRBJ2-3, with TRBD2 identical over 12 bases. Germline loops: CDR1 SGHTA, CDR2 FQGTGA. V lost 6 bases to trimming and J lost 3 bases; unmatched junction nucleotides: 4. The CDR3 has 15 residues. The CDR3 DNA sequence: TGTGCCAGCAGGCCGACTAGCGGGGGTACAGATACGCAGTATTTT. Encoded protein: CASRPTSGGTDTQYF. Combining the CDR3 with reference TRBV7-3 and TRBJ2-3 gives the whole variable domain GAGVSQTPSNKVTEKGKYVELRCDPISGHTALYWYRQSLGQGPEFLIYFQGTGAADDSGLPNDRFFAVRPEGSVSTLKIQRTERGDSAVYLCASRPTSGGTDTQYFGPGTRLTVL.

The chain recombines TRBV15 with TRBJ1-6, with TRBD1 matching over 7 bases. CDR1 LNHNV and CDR2 YYDKDF come from the germline V gene (reference sequence). V lost 5 bases and J lost 7; bases outside the gene matches: 8. The CDR3 sequence is 15 residues long. The CDR3 DNA reads as TGTGCCACCAGCTCCCGACAGGGAGAGAATTCACCCCTCCACTTT. Translated, it gives CATSSRQGENSPLHF.

This clone was seen a handful of times. The chain combines TRBV6-5 with TRBJ2-7, with TRBD1 identical over 8 bases. The length of the CDR3 is 15 residues. Germline CDR1 reads MNHEY; CDR2 reads SVGAGI. Trimming at V came to 4 bases and at J to 2 bases, leaving 7 bases not matched to a gene. CDR3 DNA: TGTGCCAGCAGTTCCACCGGACAGGGACCCTACGAGCAGTACTTC. Its translation is CASSSTGQGPYEQYF.

The CDR3 loop reads CASSPQGGEQFF. The CDR3 DNA sequence: TGTGCCAGCAGTCCGCAGGGGGGTGAGCAGTTCTTC. This rearrangement joins TRBV27 to TRBJ2-1; D may be TRBD1 (7 bases). With 5 bases removed from V and 9 bases from J, the gap between germline ends came to 11 bases. The CDR3 has 12 residues. Germline V gene sequence: CDR1 MNHEY, CDR2 SMNVEV (reference sequence).

This sequence joins TRBV27 and TRBJ2-1; perhaps TRBD2 as D (5 bases). CDR1 and CDR2 (germline): MNHEY, SMNVEV (reference sequence). Trimming shortened V by 7 bases and J by 4 bases, and 14 bases separated the two germline ends. This CDR3 comprises 14 residues. The CDR3 coding sequence is TGTGCCAGCACCCCACGTCGGGGTTACAATGAGCAGTTCTTC. Translating it yields CASTPRRGYNEQFF.

The chain employs TRBV27 and TRBJ2-3, with 12 bases lining up with TRBD1. CDR1 is MNHEY and CDR2 is SMNVEV in the germline V gene (reference sequence). Trimming took 2 bases from V and 3 from J; bases not matched to a gene: 9. The CDR3 is 18 residues long. For the CDR3, the DNA is TGTGCCAGCAGTTTACATTTTGGGACAGGGGGCTCGACAGATACGCAGTATTTT. Encoded protein: CASSLHFGTGGSTDTQYF.

The gene calls are TRBV9 and TRBJ2-3; D is ambiguous. The length of the CDR3 is 16 residues. V lost 1 base to trimming and J lost 2 bases, with 14 bases between them. In germline, CDR1 is SGDLS, CDR2 YYNGEE. CDR3 bases: TGTGCCAGCAGCGTATCATTTGAGCGTTTCACAGATACGCAGTATTTT. This gives the protein CASSVSFERFTDTQYF.

The chain carries TRBV27 and TRBJ2-7; D might be TRBD2 (6 bases). This CDR3 spans 15 amino acids. V lost 4 bases, J lost 1 base, and 14 bases lay in between. Germline CDR1 reads MNHEY; CDR2 reads SMNVEV (reference sequence). CDR3 nucleotides: TGTGCCAGCAGTTCCCTGGGGGGTACATCCTACGAGCAGTACTTC. Protein sequence: CASSSLGGTSYEQYF.

V is TRBV10-3 and J is TRBJ2-7; 12 bases are a match to TRBD1. The CDR3 runs 14 residues. Germline V gene data show CDR1 as ENHRY and CDR2 as SYGVKD. V gave up 6 bases and J gave up 4 bases; unmatched junction bases: 4. The CDR3 nucleotides read TGTGCCATCAGGGGACAGGGGGCTCAGTACGAGCAGTACTTC. It translates to CAIRGQGAQYEQYF.

CDR3 loop: CASSYKDREYYGYTF. CDR3 bases: TGTGCCAGCAGTTACAAAGACAGGGAATATTATGGCTACACCTTC. The chain recombines TRBV6-5 with TRBJ1-2, with 7 bases aligning to TRBD1. CDR1 and CDR2 from the germline V gene are MNHEY and SVGAGI. CDR3 size: 15 residues. V shed 2 bases and J 5 bases; nucleotides not matched to a gene: 8.

J is TRBJ2-7 and V is TRBV10-3; D is possibly TRBD1 (6 bases). With 0 bases removed from V and 4 bases from J, the gap between germline ends came to 16 bases. This CDR3 is built from 16 residues. Looked up from germline, CDR1 is ENHRY and CDR2 is SYGVKD. The CDR3 reads CAISESGPTGSYEQYF. CDR3 bases: TGTGCCATCAGTGAGTCCGGGCCAACAGGGAGTTACGAGCAGTACTTC.

The chain uses TRBV29-1 and TRBJ2-7, with 7 bases aligning to TRBD2. Germline assignment: CDR1 SQVTM and CDR2 ANQGSEA. J gave up 4 bases and V 2 bases, and 5 bases lay outside the gene matches. The CDR3 contains 13 residues. CDR3 nucleotides: TGCAGCGTTGAAATGGCTAGCGGATACGAGCAGTACTTC. Encoded protein: CSVEMASGYEQYF.

The genes are TRBV6-5 and TRBJ2-3; D gene uncertain. CDR1 and CDR2 (germline): MNHEY, SVGAGI. V was shortened by 5 bases and J by 5 bases, with 11 bases between the two germline ends. The CDR3 has 13 residues. CDR3 sequence reads: CASSEFGGDTQYF. The CDR3 nucleotides are TGTGCCAGCAGTGAGTTTGGTGGAGATACGCAGTATTTT.

The chain uses TRBV11-1 and TRBJ1-6; D might be TRBD1 (6 bases). V was shortened by 2 bases and J by 9 bases, with 17 bases between the two germline ends. Germline CDR1 and CDR2: SGHAT and FQDESV (reference sequence). This CDR3 is built from 16 residues. In DNA, the CDR3 is TGTGCCAGCAGCTTAAACCCCCAGGGGTGGGGTTCACCCCTCCACTTT. It translates to CASSLNPQGWGSPLHF.

This chain uses TRBV10-3 with TRBJ2-7; a possible D gene is TRBD2 (5 bases). Trimming stripped 0 bases from V and 1 base from J, with 13 bases between. Germline V gives CDR1 ENHRY, CDR2 SYGVKD. The CDR3 loop spans 16 amino acids. The CDR3 reads CAISESLGDYSYEQYF. The CDR3 DNA sequence: TGTGCCATCAGTGAGTCTTTGGGTGACTATTCCTACGAGCAGTACTTC.

The chain joins TRBV27 to TRBJ1-1, with 12 bases fitting TRBD1. V lost 5 bases to trimming and J lost 7 bases; unmatched junction nucleotides: 17. Germline-derived CDR1 and CDR2 are MNHEY and SMNVEV (reference sequence). There are 18 residues in the CDR3. In DNA form, the CDR3 reads TGTGCCAGCAGTCCTGACCCCTTCCGGGACAGGGGGCTCCATGAAGCTTTCTTT. Translation: CASSPDPFRDRGLHEAFF.

V usage is TRBV11-2 and J usage is TRBJ1-6, with a weak D call TRBD1 (6 bases). There are 15 residues in the CDR3. Per the germline V gene, CDR1 is SGHAT and CDR2 is FQNNGV. V dropped 5 bases and J dropped 7 bases, with 15 bases sitting between them. CDR3 nucleotides: TGTGCCAGCAGCCTGGGGGCAGGGTACAATTCACCCCTCCACTTT. Translating it yields CASSLGAGYNSPLHF.